These T cell receptor beta chains were read from a single sample in a study of blood T cell repertoires in COVID-19. Sequencing used immunoSEQ multiplex PCR; TCRdb keeps in-frame clones, though not all of them. The top ten clones hold approximately 2% of a sample with fewer than 450,000 clones, nearly 90% of them seen once. The sequencing sample was made of PBMCs or T cells enriched from blood (not recorded which). The receptors were gathered from a woman in her thirties or forties with acute COVID-19. Each CDR3 is given with its conserved first and last residue. Each record gives: J gene, clone size, D gene, V gene, CDR3 protein, CDR3 DNA. D genes are given only for firm matches. Clone size is given for some rows only: seen once, a few or many times, or a class if the clone is expanded.

TRBJ1-1,NA,NA,TRBV7-8,CASSFREGGNTEAFF,TGTGCCAGCAGCTTTCGAGAAGGGGGAAACACTGAAGCTTTCTTT
TRBJ2-5,NA,TRBD2,TRBV27,CASSLSWSGGRETQYF,TGTGCCAGCAGTTTATCGTGGTCGGGGGGGCGGGAGACCCAGTACTTC
TRBJ1-2,NA,TRBD1,TRBV2,CASSVTGGLGYTF,TGTGCCAGCAGCGTGACAGGGGGGCTTGGCTACACCTTC
TRBJ1-2,NA,TRBD1,TRBV7-9,CASSLEGGRGYTF,TGTGCCAGCAGCTTAGAAGGGGGCAGAGGCTACACCTTC
TRBJ1-3,NA,NA,TRBV7-8,CASSLGQGASRGNTIYF,TGTGCCAGCAGCTTAGGGCAGGGTGCCAGTAGGGGAAACACCATATATTTT
TRBJ1-1,NA,TRBD1,TRBV25-1,CASSGTGEAFF,TGTGCCAGCAGTGGGACAGGGGAAGCTTTCTTT
TRBJ1-2,NA,TRBD1,TRBV4-2,CASSLGQGARGYTF,TGTGCCAGCAGCCTGGGACAGGGGGCAAGAGGCTACACCTTC
TRBJ2-2,NA,NA,TRBV5-1,CASSPGEGAGELFF,TGCGCCAGCAGCCCGGGCGAGGGTGCCGGGGAGCTGTTTTTT
TRBJ1-6,NA,TRBD1,TRBV5-4,CASSRDRGNSPLHF,TGTGCCAGCAGCAGGGACAGGGGGAATTCACCCCTCCACTTT
TRBJ1-2,NA,NA,TRBV5-1,CASRPSLSRDYGYTF,TGCGCCAGCAGACCCTCCTTAAGCAGGGACTATGGCTACACCTTC
TRBJ1-1,NA,NA,TRBV14,CASSLARATLGAFF,TGTGCCAGCAGTCTAGCGAGGGCGACGTTGGGAGCTTTCTTT
TRBJ2-7,NA,NA,TRBV9,CASSVATGFEQYF,TGTGCCAGCAGCGTAGCTACGGGGTTCGAGCAGTACTTC
TRBJ1-2,once,NA,TRBV21-1,CASSPRGRGGYTF,TGTGCCAGCAGCCCTCGCGGGAGGGGGGGCTACACCTTC
TRBJ1-1,once,NA,TRBV3-1/TRBV3-2,CASSHLRGNTEAFF,TGTGCCAGCAGCCATCTCAGGGGTAACACTGAAGCTTTCTTT
TRBJ1-5,NA,NA,TRBV7-9,CASSRSLAGANQPQHF,TGTGCCAGCAGCCGCTCGCTTGCAGGGGCGAATCAGCCCCAGCATTTT
TRBJ1-4,NA,NA,TRBV5-1,CASSLNSGDLTNEKLFF,TGCGCCAGCAGCTTGAACTCGGGGGACCTAACTAATGAAAAACTGTTTTTT
TRBJ1-1,NA,TRBD1,TRBV3-1/TRBV3-2,CASSRQPGQVNTEAFF,TGTGCCAGCAGCCGACAACCGGGACAGGTAAACACTGAAGCTTTCTTT
TRBJ1-6,NA,TRBD1,TRBV6-1,CASSEMAGTGASPLHF,TGTGCCAGCAGTGAAATGGCCGGGACAGGGGCCTCACCCCTCCACTTT
TRBJ2-1,once,NA,TRBV2,CASSENVLGNEQFF,TGTGCCAGCAGTGAAAATGTACTCGGCAATGAGCAGTTCTTC
TRBJ2-7,NA,TRBD1,TRBV6-5,CASSYRDRGYEQYF,TGTGCCAGCAGTTACCGGGACAGGGGATACGAGCAGTACTTC
TRBJ2-7,once,TRBD1,TRBV5-1,CASSLVDRGYEQYF,TGCGCCAGCAGCTTGGTAGACAGGGGCTACGAGCAGTACTTC
TRBJ2-1,NA,TRBD1,TRBV2,CASSEARRGRVHEQFF,TGTGCCAGCAGTGAAGCCCGCAGGGGGCGCGTCCATGAGCAGTTCTTC
TRBJ2-3,NA,TRBD2,TRBV7-2,CASSPPVAGGSDTQYF,TGTGCCAGCAGCCCCCCCGTAGCGGGGGGGTCAGATACGCAGTATTTT
TRBJ1-2,once,NA,TRBV6-1,CASSEQKGVDYGYTF,TGTGCCAGCAGTGAGCAGAAGGGAGTAGACTATGGCTACACCTTC
TRBJ1-1,once,NA,TRBV10-3,CAIGSQGRKLNTEAFF,TGTGCCATCGGATCACAGGGCAGAAAGTTGAACACTGAAGCTTTCTTT
TRBJ1-1,NA,NA,TRBV6-5,CASSPASKTEAFF,TGTGCCAGCAGCCCCGCATCTAAGACTGAAGCTTTCTTT
TRBJ2-2,NA,NA,TRBV19,CASSTLPGISWELFF,TGTGCCAGTAGTACGCTCCCCGGGATATCCTGGGAGCTGTTTTTT
TRBJ2-1,NA,NA,TRBV29-1,CSVEDRTALSSYNEQFF,TGCAGCGTTGAAGATCGAACAGCCCTGAGCTCCTACAATGAGCAGTTCTTC
TRBJ1-6,NA,TRBD1,TRBV18,CASSPGTGFGNSPLHF,TGTGCCAGCTCCCCCGGGACAGGGTTCGGTAATTCACCCCTCCACTTT
TRBJ1-5,NA,NA,TRBV6-1,CASSEAMGGSDQPQHF,TGTGCCAGCAGTGAAGCGATGGGGGGATCGGATCAGCCCCAGCATTTT
TRBJ2-7,NA,NA,TRBV5-4,CASSLGVQGYEQYF,TGTGCCAGCAGCTTGGGCGTCCAGGGCTACGAGCAGTACTTC
TRBJ1-2,NA,TRBD1,TRBV5-4,CASSLGQGYNYGYTF,TGTGCCAGCAGTCTAGGACAGGGGTATAACTATGGCTACACCTTC
TRBJ2-7,NA,NA,TRBV6-5,CASSYSWTDSGEQYF,TGTGCCAGCAGTTACTCTTGGACAGACTCTGGAGAGCAGTACTTC
TRBJ2-7,NA,NA,TRBV27,CASSARDTPYEQYF,TGTGCCAGCAGTGCGAGGGACACCCCCTACGAGCAGTACTTC
TRBJ1-1,once,NA,TRBV7-6,CASSLVWGGNTEAFF,TGTGCCAGCAGCTTAGTCTGGGGAGGGAACACTGAAGCTTTCTTT
TRBJ1-1,NA,NA,TRBV5-1,CASSLKRAGLTLNTEAFF,TGCGCCAGCAGCTTGAAGCGGGCAGGGCTAACCTTGAACACTGAAGCTTTCTTT
TRBJ1-5,NA,NA,TRBV24-1,CATSDSQGNQPQHF,TGTGCCACCAGTGATTCACAGGGAAATCAGCCCCAGCATTTT
TRBJ2-7,few,TRBD2,TRBV6-6,CASSYLGGGSYEQYF,TGTGCCAGCAGTTATCTGGGCGGGGGGTCGTACGAGCAGTACTTC
TRBJ2-2,NA,NA,TRBV7-2,CASSGGLTGELFF,TGTGCCAGCAGCGGGGGACTCACCGGGGAGCTGTTTTTT
TRBJ2-1,NA,TRBD2,TRBV19,CASSAVVSGREGNEQFF,TGTGCCAGTAGTGCGGTGGTGAGCGGCAGGGAGGGCAATGAGCAGTTCTTC
TRBJ1-1,NA,TRBD1,TRBV6-6,CASRAQGWAFF,TGTGCCAGCAGGGCACAGGGGTGGGCTTTCTTT